The clone carrying this TCR beta chain came up many times. No antigen is known for it. TCRdb re-derived calls from the 5' RACE reads in MiXCR, one entry per CDR3 protein. This sample carries 150,000 or so distinct CDR3 sequences, 11% of them seen once, and the ten largest clones take roughly 28%. The record originates from a study of CD8 T cells in ankylosing spondylitis. Per the germline V gene, CDR1 is SSHAT and CDR2 is FNYEAQ (reference sequence). With 3 bases removed from V and 1 base from J, the gap between germline ends came to 9 bases. CDR3 length: 15 residues. General study results and limits: The study looked at matched synovial fluid samples from ankylosing spondylitis patients. Disease-linked clones were reported to be significantly enriched there.

The V and J genes are TRBV7-7 and TRBJ2-2; a possible D gene is TRBD2 (5 bases). The sample comprised blood, either unsorted or a sorted T cell fraction (not recorded which). The TCR sequence derives from a male donor with ankylosing spondylitis or in good health (not recorded which). The CDR3 spells CASSFYGMNTGELFF. The CDR3 nucleotides read TGTGCCAGCAGCTTCTACGGGATGAACACCGGGGAGCTGTTTTTT. The whole variable domain, filled in from reference TRBV7-7 and TRBJ2-2, reads GAGVSQSPRYKVTKRGQDVTLRCDPISSHATLYWYQQALGQGPEFLTYFNYEAQPDKSGLPSDRFSAERPEGSISTLTIQRTEQRDSAMYRCASSFYGMNTGELFFGEGSRLTVL.